This T cell receptor beta chain was sequenced during a study of CD8+ T cells in alopecia areata. Study information: Female C3H/HeJ mice aged 7-10 weeks received skin from spontaneously alopecic C3H/HeJ graft donors aged roughly 6-12 months.

The germline V gene encodes CDR1 GKSSPN and CDR2 SITVG. The V end lost 3 bases, the J end lost 0 bases, and 10 bases lay between the germline ends. The CDR3 loop spans 14 amino acids. RNA extraction and reverse transcription yielded cDNA as sequencing template. Sequenced by immunoSEQ multiplex PCR; TCRdb stores in-frame clones only, minus some. The sample contains around 300,000 clones, none occurring once; approximately 1.2% lies in the top ten. This clone has just a few counts. Its antigen remains unknown. Gene names and germline refer to mouse. Read coverage stops 4 residues before the CDR3 terminus; the germline J gene supplies the remainder. Additional DNA sequences in this sample encode the identical CDR3. Findings and limits, study-wide: In scalp samples, resident alphabeta T cells of normal skin are also sequenced. Affected scalp, especially in alopecia totalis/universalis, had a higher clonality than normal scalp did.

The authors sorted pooled cutaneous lymph node cells using CD4, CD8alpha, NKG2D, NKG2ACE and other markers. This rearrangement joins TRBV31 to TRBJ2-3; D perhaps matches TRBD1 (5 bases). Sequences were obtained from CD4+ T cells sorted from a lymph node. This sequence originates from a C3H/HeJ mouse with alopecia areata. Mouse MHC haplotype: H2-k. The CDR3 sequence is CAWRGQGSAETLYF. The DNA read from the CDR3 is TGTGCCTGGAGAGGGCAGGGTAGTGCAGAA.